A single sample is the source of the 17 T cell receptor beta chains below, sequenced in a study of T cell responses to AZD1222 COVID-19 vaccine (dated by TCRdb to the early 2020s). The time point tag for this specimen amounts to: baseline before first vaccination. Per the publication, the treatment or condition label means: meningococcal conjugate vaccine given as trial control. To prepare the library, the immunoSEQ multiplex PCR assay was applied. Imported from immuneACCESS, the table was reduced by TCRdb to in-frame sequences with V and J called. These copies leave out some clones; in studies compared against another copy, an unresolved V gene accounts for under half, and the cause of the remainder is not known. The sample records tens of thousands of clones, approximately 90% of which are singletons. Clones ranked in the top ten supply 4.5% to 5.5% of the sample. The material was peripheral blood, obtained on day 0 of MenACWY control vaccination. Every receptor here comes from an adult in good health.

The chain carries TRBV29-1 and TRBJ2-1; TRBD2 aligns across 14 bases. CDR3 length: 16 amino acids. Germline assignment: CDR1 SQVTM and CDR2 ANQGSEA. Trimming cost V 7 bases and J 0 bases; bases outside gene matches: 5. CDR3 protein: CSGFGTSGSSYNEQFF. CDR3 bases: TGCAGCGGCTTCGGGACTAGCGGGAGCTCCTACAATGAGCAGTTCTTC.

In its sample, this clone was seen once. The chain is built from TRBV5-1 and TRBJ1-3, with a tentative D call TRBD1 (5 bases). Trimming stripped 4 bases from V and 0 bases from J, with 11 bases between. CDR3 length equals 15 residues. Germline V gene data show CDR1 as SGHRS and CDR2 as YFSETQ. CDR3 sequence: CASSPTTGSGNTIYF. The CDR3 DNA sequence: TGCGCCAGCAGCCCTACCACAGGCTCTGGAAACACCATATATTTT.

The J gene is TRBJ1-1, the V gene TRBV18; D might be TRBD1 (5 bases). V lost 6 bases and J lost 7, with 18 bases in between. Germline V CDR1 and CDR2: KGHSH, LQKENI. The CDR3 length is 14 residues. The CDR3 protein is CASSPGDANLEAFF. The CDR3 nucleotides are TGTGCCAGCTCCCCTGGGGACGCCAACCTTGAAGCTTTCTTT.

Notes on this clone: At one boundary the junction diverges from the germline segment, which might be a read error. The sample has other DNA sequences that encode this CDR3 too. The chain employs TRBV19 and TRBJ1-5; possibly TRBD1 for D (5 bases). CDR1 and CDR2 (germline): LNHDA, SQIVND (reference sequence). The CDR3 has 14 amino acids. CDR3 in amino acids: CASSITGANQPQHF. CDR3 nucleotide sequence: TGTGCCAGTAGTATAACAGGCGCCAATCAGCCTCAGCATTTT.

The rearrangement links TRBV12-3 or TRBV12-4 to TRBJ1-1; tentative D call: TRBD1 (6 bases). The CDR3 has 13 amino acids. Between the trimmed V and J ends, which lost 5 bases and 7 bases, there was a span of 14 bases. The CDR3 here is CASSLTGSVEAFF. The CDR3 bases are TGTGCCAGCAGTCTCACAGGGTCGGTTGAAGCTTTCTTT.

This chain connects TRBV19 to TRBJ2-2, with 9 bases fitting TRBD1. CDR1 is LNHDA and CDR2 is SQIVND in the germline V gene (reference sequence). The CDR3 is 15 amino acids. Unmatched junction bases numbered 5, after V lost 5 bases and J lost 4 bases. This CDR3 reads CASSHRGLSTGELFF. The DNA for the CDR3 is TGTGCCAGTAGTCACAGGGGGCTTTCCACCGGGGAGCTGTTTTTT.

This clone came up once. The CDR3 bases are TGTGCCAGCAGCCCGCCACAAACCGAGCGGCGCACAGATACGCAGTATTTT. Protein product: CASSPPQTERRTDTQYF. This chain uses TRBV3-1 (or the pseudogene TRBV3-2) with TRBJ2-3; the D gene is possibly TRBD2 (5 bases). V lost 4 bases to trimming and J lost 1 base, with 18 bases between them. This CDR3 is 17 amino acids long. The germline CDR1 and CDR2 sequences are LGHDT and YNNKEL (reference sequence).

The chain carries TRBV7-9 and TRBJ2-3; TRBD2 matches 11 bases. CDR3 length: 16 amino acids. Germline trimming cut 7 bases from V and 2 bases from J; bases unmatched to any gene: 8. Germline CDR1 is SEHNR and CDR2 is FQNEAQ (reference sequence). As DNA, the CDR3 is TGTGCCAGCACCCTGGGGACTAGCGGCCTCACAGATACGCAGTATTTT. The encoded protein is CASTLGTSGLTDTQYF.

The chain uses TRBV6-5 and TRBJ2-3; D perhaps matches TRBD2 (6 bases). V lost 10 bases and J lost 0, with 11 bases in between. Germline assignment: CDR1 MNHEY and CDR2 SVGAGI. The length of the CDR3 is 13 residues. This CDR3 is CAIGTSSTDTQYF. The CDR3 DNA is TGTGCCATCGGGACTTCTAGCACAGATACGCAGTATTTT.

This rearrangement joins TRBV2 to TRBJ1-1, with D unresolved. Trimming took off 4 bases at V and 1 base at J, with 10 bases between the two ends. Germline V gene lookup returns CDR1 SNHLY and CDR2 FYNNEI. The CDR3 has 14 amino acids. CDR3: CASSVRAENTEAFF. DNA of the CDR3: TGTGCCAGCAGTGTCCGGGCCGAGAACACTGAAGCTTTCTTT.

The chain is built from TRBV19 and TRBJ2-7; 8 bases fit TRBD2. CDR1 and CDR2 from the germline V gene are LNHDA and SQIVND (reference sequence). Losses at the gene ends were 1 base for V and 4 bases for J; bases not matched to a gene: 12. This CDR3 region has 17 residues. This chain's CDR3 is CASSIGPPGSGSYEQYF. In DNA, the CDR3 is TGTGCCAGTAGTATAGGCCCCCCTGGGAGCGGGAGTTACGAGCAGTACTTC.

This chain connects TRBV25-1 to TRBJ1-5, with 7 bases aligning to TRBD1. Germline V gene data show CDR1 as MGHDK and CDR2 as SYGVNS. There are 16 residues in the CDR3. The V and J ends lost 6 bases and 7 bases, in that order; junction bases with no gene match: 15. Written as DNA, the CDR3 is TGTGCCAGCAGAGCCCCCCGAGACAGGGTCAACCAGCCCCAGCATTTT. This encodes CASRAPRDRVNQPQHF.

In its sample, this clone was seen a few times. This chain joins TRBV19 and TRBJ2-3; D call uncertain. The CDR3 spans 15 residues. V was trimmed by 6 bases and J by 0 bases, leaving 13 bases between them. Germline CDR1 and CDR2: LNHDA and SQIVND (reference sequence). CDR3 nucleotides: TGTGCCAGTAGCCCCTACGGAGAGAGCACAGATACGCAGTATTTT. This codes for CASSPYGESTDTQYF.

The genes are TRBV2 and TRBJ2-7, with unresolved D. Germline V gene lookup returns CDR1 SNHLY and CDR2 FYNNEI. V was clipped by 6 bases and J by 2 bases, with 8 bases between them. The CDR3 runs to 12 residues. The CDR3 sequence: CASRKEAYEQYF. The DNA of the CDR3 is TGTGCCAGCAGGAAGGAAGCCTACGAGCAGTACTTC.

V is TRBV10-3 and J is TRBJ2-5, with a weak D call TRBD2 (6 bases). V was trimmed by 4 bases and J by 5 bases, leaving 20 bases between them. From germline, CDR1 is ENHRY and CDR2 SYGVKD. The CDR3 is 16 residues long. CDR3 DNA: TGTGCCATCAGTGGGGAATCGGGACTCTATACGGAGACCCAGTACTTC. This sequence encodes CAISGESGLYTETQYF.

The rearrangement joins TRBV11-2 to TRBJ2-5; D not resolved. CDR3 length: 15 amino acids. Trimming removed 1 base at V and 5 bases at J, with 14 bases between. Germline V CDR1 and CDR2: SGHAT, FQNNGV. CDR3 region: CASSLVLQPGETQYF. The DNA of the CDR3 is TGTGCCAGCAGCTTAGTTTTGCAGCCCGGGGAGACCCAGTACTTC.

The chain uses TRBV28 and TRBJ1-2, with TRBD1 as a possible D gene (6 bases). The germline V gene encodes CDR1 MDHEN and CDR2 SYDVKM. The germline V and J ends were trimmed by 6 bases and 4 bases, with 9 bases remaining between them. The CDR3 is made up of 12 amino acids. CDR3 protein: CASSRTAYGYTF. The CDR3 region has the DNA TGTGCCAGCAGCCGGACAGCCTATGGCTACACCTTC.